This TCR beta chain was observed in a study of beta chain features in type 1 diabetes. Overall study results and limits: A pattern of fewer insertions and more deletions at VDJ junctions was seen in type 1 diabetes patients. An over-representation of cells with high TCR expression could result from cDNA sequencing.

The investigators reverse transcribed all of the isolated RNA, so they sequenced expressed TCRB transcripts. The average read count of naive, central memory and regulatory T cell samples was some 3.8 million. Profiling relied on immunoSEQ multiplex PCR, and the TCRdb table lists in-frame clones only, not all of them. The sample records hundreds of thousands of clones, less than 20% being singletons. This CDR3 region has 14 residues. Germline-derived CDR1 and CDR2 are SGHTA and FQGTGA. The V end was cut by 1 base, the J end by 2 bases, with 9 bases between. Cell sorting via CD45RO/CCR7/CD25/CD127/CD95/CD27 was performed to obtain CD4+ naive, central memory, regulatory and stem cell-like memory cells. In its sample, this clone was seen a few times. The antigen remains unidentified.

This sequence was found in a man younger than 30 in good health. V usage is TRBV7-3 and J usage is TRBJ2-7, with D hard to call. The source material was naive CD4+ T cells from blood. The CDR3 sequence is CASSLNVGAYEQYF. CDR3 DNA: TGTGCCAGCAGCTTAAATGTGGGCGCCTACGAGCAGTACTTC.